This T cell receptor (beta chain) comes out of a study of blood T cell repertoires in COVID-19. About the study: Spain, Italy and the United States supplied samples that represented acute and convalescent COVID-19. From T cells, B-cell-depleted T cells, or PBMCs came the material, which was cDNA or gDNA.

Original methodology: Amplifying reference gene primers gave estimates of nucleated cell counts. The data were produced by immunoSEQ multiplex PCR, yet TCRdb's version contains in-frame clones alone and is incomplete. V and J calls and clone size are those listed in that table; D and trimming were worked out from the DNA. This table holds 70,000 to 85,000 clones, around 90% found once. Material: peripheral blood. The sequence derives from a woman in her forties or fifties with active or convalescent COVID-19.

CDR3 region: CAGQGARDQPQHF. DNA of the CDR3: TGTGCCGGGCAGGGGGCAAGGGATCAGCCCCAGCATTTT. The chain is built from TRBV30 and TRBJ1-5; 8 nucleotides match TRBD1. The V segment lost 8 bases and the J segment 5 bases; nucleotides outside the gene matches: 8. The CDR3 runs to 13 residues. Germline CDR1 GTSNPN, CDR2 SVGIG (reference sequence).